Sequencing of this T cell receptor beta chain was carried out in a study of regulatory T cells in long-lasting Graves disease. V lost 6 bases, J lost 1 base, and 18 bases lay in between. The CDR3 extends over 15 amino acids. Germline-derived CDR1 and CDR2 are DFQATT and SNEGSKA (reference sequence). Regarding the study as a whole: The study examined only peripheral blood, not thyroid tissue.

Libraries of TCR beta came from iRepertoire HTBI primers plus Arm-PCR of CDR3 regions. MiXCR was run by TCRdb on the multiplex PCR reads, yielding one entry per CDR3 protein. The sample shows a few hundred thousand distinct CDR3 sequences, about a fifth of them seen only once. Time point defined: persistent/refractory GD, antithyroid drugs over 5 years with positive TRAb. TCR sequences were obtained from RNA taken from PBMCs. Tubes containing EDTA received about 9.4 milliliters of drawn peripheral blood. In its sample, this clonotype was seen a few times. Antigen specificity is unknown. This clonotype was sampled from a female donor with Graves disease. The sequencing here drew on peripheral blood mononuclear cells (PBMCs), taken when the disease was refractory, from a patient treated with antithyroid drugs. V is TRBV20-1 and J is TRBJ1-1, with a possible D match to TRBD1 (5 bases). CDR3 amino acids: CSANGGWGSNTEAFF. CDR3 DNA sequence: TGCAGTGCCAACGGGGGTTGGGGATCGAACACTGAAGCTTTCTTT.